One sample yielded the 29 T cell receptor beta chains listed below, sequenced in a study of shared clonotypes between healthy human individuals. Measured with immunoSEQ multiplex PCR; TCRdb has only the in-frame clones, and not every one. The sample has 2 million to 2.5 million clones, about 94% seen once; the top ten hold roughly 0.13%. Sequencing was done on a sample of naive CD4+ T cells sorted from blood. The subset denotes: CD45RA+ positively selected. These receptors were taken from a man aged 18 to 29 in good health.

V and J are TRBV6-6 and TRBJ2-1; 7 bases align to TRBD1. Germline CDR1 MNHNY, CDR2 SVGAGI (reference sequence). V was clipped by 6 bases and J by 4 bases; unmatched bases: 12. The CDR3 extends over 16 amino acids. CDR3 loop: CASSRPPGTVYNEQFF. The CDR3 DNA reads as TGTGCCAGCAGCCGTCCGCCCGGGACAGTTTACAATGAGCAGTTCTTC.

The gene calls are TRBV7-2 and TRBJ1-1; the match to TRBD1 covers 7 bases. The CDR3 totals 14 residues. J lost 0 bases, V lost 6 bases, and 4 bases had no gene match. Per germline, CDR1 SGHTA and CDR2 FQGNSA. The CDR3 DNA reads TGTGCCAGCAGACGACAGGGTTTGAACACTGAAGCTTTCTTT. Its translation is CASRRQGLNTEAFF.

V usage is TRBV6-4 and J usage is TRBJ2-7; tentatively, D is TRBD2 (6 bases). The CDR3 length is 12 residues. Trimming left V 7 bases short and J 3 bases short, with 10 bases between. Germline values: CDR1 MRHNA, CDR2 SNTAGT. In nucleotides, the CDR3 is TGTGCCAGCACCCTTAGCGGCTACGAGCAGTACTTC. The encoded protein is CASTLSGYEQYF.

The rearrangement uses TRBV6-1 and TRBJ2-3; the D call may be TRBD1 or TRBD2 (6 bases each). Germline lookup yields CDR1 MNHNS and CDR2 SASEGT. V lost 6 bases and J 5 bases, leaving 18 bases between the germline ends. CDR3 length equals 15 residues. CDR3 in amino acids: CASRPIVGGQDTQYF. The CDR3 DNA is TGTGCCAGCAGACCCATCGTCGGGGGCCAAGATACGCAGTATTTT.

V is TRBV25-1 and J is TRBJ2-3; 8 nucleotides line up with TRBD2. The ends lost 9 bases at V and 2 bases at J; junction bases unmatched: 10. The CDR3 is 15 residues long. CDR1 MGHDK and CDR2 SYGVNS come from the germline V gene. The CDR3 nucleotides are TGTGCCAGTAAGAACGGGAGGGCCATCACAGATACGCAGTATTTT. Amino acids: CASKNGRAITDTQYF.

The J gene is TRBJ1-5, the V gene TRBV7-2, with D perhaps matching TRBD1 (6 bases). The V and J ends lost 5 bases and 6 bases respectively, with 17 bases between them. Germline V CDR1 and CDR2: SGHTA, FQGNSA. CDR3 length: 15 amino acids. This chain's CDR3 is CASSPTLGGAQPQHF. The CDR3 DNA reads TGTGCCAGCAGCCCCACGTTAGGGGGGGCTCAGCCCCAGCATTTT.

This chain joins TRBV7-2 and TRBJ1-3; D is unresolved. Trimming took 2 bases from V and 4 from J, leaving 6 bases between them. This CDR3 is built from 13 residues. The germline gives CDR1 SGHTA, CDR2 FQGNSA. The CDR3 coding sequence is TGTGCCAGCAGCTTAATAGGGGGAAACACCATATATTTT. Its protein product is CASSLIGGNTIYF.

The chain recombines TRBV18 with TRBJ2-2; 9 nucleotides line up with TRBD2. CDR3 length: 18 amino acids. CDR1 and CDR2 from the germline V gene are KGHSH and LQKENI. The V segment lost 5 bases and the J segment 8 bases; nucleotides outside the gene matches: 18. The CDR3 is CASSSLLAGLAISGELFF. CDR3 bases: TGTGCCAGCTCATCGCTCCTCGCGGGACTAGCTATTTCGGGGGAGCTGTTTTTT.

The V call is TRBV30, the J call TRBJ1-1; 8 bases are a match to TRBD1. CDR3 length: 20 amino acids. CDR1 is GTSNPN and CDR2 is SVGIG in the germline V gene (reference sequence). The V segment lost 0 bases and the J segment 2 bases; nucleotides outside the gene matches: 20. CDR3 sequence reads: CAWSVLRVSGGAGRNTEAFF. The CDR3 DNA sequence: TGTGCCTGGAGTGTCCTCCGGGTGTCAGGGGGCGCGGGGAGAAACACTGAAGCTTTCTTT.

The V call is TRBV6-1, the J call TRBJ1-1; tentative D call: TRBD1 (6 bases). The CDR3 totals 15 residues. V was pared by 2 bases and J by 4 bases, with 14 bases between. The V gene's germline CDR1 is MNHNS and CDR2 SASEGT. CDR3 coding DNA: TGTGCCAGCAGTGAATTCGTCAAGGGGGGCACTGAAGCTTTCTTT. Encoded protein: CASSEFVKGGTEAFF.

The chain links TRBV7-7 to TRBJ2-2, with no clear D. CDR1 and CDR2 (germline): SSHAT, FNYEAQ (reference sequence). The length of the CDR3 is 11 residues. CDR3 sequence (DNA): TGTGCTAGCTGGGGAAACGGGGAGCTGTTTTTT. It encodes CASWGNGELFF.

This clone was seen once. The chain links TRBV6-5 to TRBJ1-2; the match to TRBD1 covers 8 bases. The trim removed 5 bases at V and 8 bases at J, leaving 10 bases unmatched. This CDR3 comprises 14 residues. Germline CDR1 MNHEY, CDR2 SVGAGI. The CDR3 protein is CASSTPDRVGGYTF. CDR3 nucleotide sequence: TGTGCCAGCAGTACACCGGACAGGGTAGGGGGCTACACCTTC.

The chain combines TRBV4-3 with TRBJ2-6, with unresolved D. Germline assignment: CDR1 LGHNA and CDR2 YSLEER. V was trimmed by 2 bases and J by 8 bases, leaving 10 bases between them. CDR3 length equals 14 residues. CDR3 nucleotide sequence: TGCGCCAGCAGCCAAACGGGCCTACCCAACGTCCTGACTTTC. It yields the protein CASSQTGLPNVLTF.

The chain is built from TRBV30 and TRBJ1-6, with 7 nucleotides matching TRBD1. The CDR3 has 13 residues. Germline V CDR1 and CDR2: GTSNPN, SVGIG (reference sequence). J lost 7 bases, V lost 4 bases, and 4 bases had no gene match. CDR3 coding DNA: TGTGCCTGGATGACAGGGAACAATTCACCCCTCCACTTT. This gives the protein CAWMTGNNSPLHF.

The rearrangement joins TRBV19 to TRBJ2-7; D might be TRBD2 (5 bases). The CDR3 has 13 amino acids. Germline V gives CDR1 LNHDA, CDR2 SQIVND (reference sequence). Trimming cost V 5 bases and J 0 bases, with 8 bases left between them. CDR3 nucleotides: TGTGCCAGTAGTGTGGGAGACTCCTACGAGCAGTACTTC. Protein sequence: CASSVGDSYEQYF.

The gene calls are TRBV6-4 and TRBJ2-1; a possible D gene is TRBD2 (6 bases). CDR3 length: 15 amino acids. V shed 4 bases and J shed 3 bases, with 13 bases lying between them. Germline CDR1 is MRHNA and CDR2 is SNTAGT. CDR3 in amino acids: CASSGSGLGYNEQFF. The CDR3 DNA is TGTGCCAGCAGTGGAAGCGGGTTGGGCTACAATGAGCAGTTCTTC.

V is TRBV5-1 and J is TRBJ1-2; D is undetermined. Trimming stripped 0 bases from V and 8 bases from J, with 11 bases between. Germline V gives CDR1 SGHRS, CDR2 YFSETQ. The CDR3 totals 13 residues. CDR3 nucleotides: TGCGCCAGCAGCTTGGACCTGGCTGAGGGCTACACCTTC. This encodes CASSLDLAEGYTF.

The chain combines TRBV5-4 with TRBJ1-2, with unresolved D. Trimming pared 4 bases from V and 4 bases from J, leaving 8 bases between. The CDR3 extends over 12 amino acids. Looked up from germline, CDR1 is SGHNT and CDR2 is YYREEE (reference sequence). DNA of the CDR3: TGTGCCAGCAGCGCCGCGGGCTATGGCTACACCTTC. Residues: CASSAAGYGYTF.

About this clone: This sample includes further DNA sequences coding for the same CDR3. The chain has TRBV5-5 and TRBJ1-3; D is unresolved. The V end lost 2 bases, the J end lost 4 bases, and 4 bases lay between the germline ends. Germline assignment: CDR1 SGHKS and CDR2 YYEKEE (reference sequence). This CDR3 is 12 amino acids long. In DNA form, the CDR3 reads TGTGCCAGCAGCTTAGTCGGAAACACCATATATTTT. Its translation: CASSLVGNTIYF.

The CDR3 protein is CASSLFTGDTEAFF. CDR3 nucleotide sequence: TGTGCCAGCAGCCTCTTTACAGGGGACACTGAAGCTTTCTTT. The chain is built from TRBV14 and TRBJ1-1; 7 bases agree with TRBD1. In germline, CDR1 is SGHDN, CDR2 FVKESK. The trim removed 4 bases at V and 3 bases at J, leaving 5 bases unmatched. This CDR3 contains 14 residues.

The V gene is TRBV29-1, the J gene TRBJ1-1, with D unclear. Trimming left V 1 base short and J 2 bases short, with 14 bases between. Germline V CDR1 and CDR2: SQVTM, ANQGSEA. The CDR3 has 15 amino acids. The CDR3 bases are TGCAGCGTTGAAGGGGAGGGCTTAACAAACACTGAAGCTTTCTTT. As protein: CSVEGEGLTNTEAFF.

To note about this clone: Other nucleotide sequences from this sample produce the same CDR3. The rearrangement joins TRBV5-1 to TRBJ2-5; the match to TRBD2 covers 8 bases. The CDR3 loop spans 14 amino acids. Germline CDR1 and CDR2: SGHRS and YFSETQ. V shed 0 bases, J shed 4 bases, and the junction held 2 bases outside the gene matches. CDR3 nucleotide sequence: TGCGCCAGCAGCTTGGGACTAGCGCGAGAGACCCAGTACTTC. This codes for CASSLGLARETQYF.

This chain links TRBV2 with TRBJ1-6; D not resolved. This CDR3 has 12 amino acids. CDR1 and CDR2 (germline): SNHLY, FYNNEI. V lost 5 bases to trimming and J lost 9 bases, with 8 bases between them. The CDR3 sequence is CASSLRFSPLHF. The CDR3 coding sequence is TGTGCCAGCAGTCTTAGGTTTTCACCCCTCCACTTT.

The chain recombines TRBV7-8 with TRBJ2-5, with TRBD2 matching over 11 bases. Germline loops: CDR1 SGHVS, CDR2 FQNEAQ. The CDR3 spans 20 residues. V gave up 2 bases and J gave up 0 bases; unmatched junction bases: 14. In DNA form, the CDR3 reads TGTGCCAGCAGCTTAAATTGGCTAGCGGGAGGACACCGAGACCAAGAGACCCAGTACTTC. Translating gives CASSLNWLAGGHRDQETQYF.

A remark on this clone: This specimen includes other DNA sequences encoding the same CDR3. The V gene is TRBV4-1, the J gene TRBJ2-5; no definite D call. The CDR3 spans 13 residues. CDR1 is MGHRA and CDR2 is YSYEKL in the germline V gene. V lost 1 base and J lost 2, with 5 bases in between. The CDR3: CASSQGQQETQYF. CDR3 DNA: TGCGCCAGCAGCCAAGGGCAGCAAGAGACCCAGTACTTC.

CDR3 residues: CASSESSVQAFF. The CDR3 coding sequence is TGTGCCAGCAGTGAAAGCTCGGTTCAAGCTTTCTTT. The gene calls are TRBV2 and TRBJ1-1; no definite D call. V lost 2 bases to trimming and J lost 9 bases, with 10 bases between them. Germline CDR1 is SNHLY and CDR2 is FYNNEI. The CDR3 length is 12 residues.

Note on this clone: The sample has other DNA sequences that encode this CDR3 too. The chain combines TRBV5-1 with TRBJ2-2; D is ambiguous. V lost 1 base and J 0 bases, leaving 7 bases between the germline ends. Germline V gene sequence: CDR1 SGHRS, CDR2 YFSETQ. The CDR3 consists of 15 residues. This CDR3 reads CASSLSRSNTGELFF. The CDR3 DNA sequence: TGCGCCAGCAGCTTGAGTCGGTCGAACACCGGGGAGCTGTTTTTT.

A single count supports this clone. The chain combines TRBV11-2 with TRBJ2-7; 7 bases fit TRBD2. Germline values: CDR1 SGHAT, CDR2 FQNNGV. After removal of 1 base from V and 2 bases from J, the junction contained 14 bases not matched to a gene. This CDR3 contains 18 residues. CDR3 protein: CASSLASGGLVKTYEQYF. Here the CDR3 DNA reads TGTGCCAGCAGCTTAGCTTCGGGCGGACTAGTCAAAACCTACGAGCAGTACTTC.

This clone was recorded only once. V usage is TRBV30 and J usage is TRBJ1-2, with D unclear. V dropped 0 bases and J dropped 5 bases, with 13 bases sitting between them. CDR3 length: 14 residues. CDR1 is GTSNPN, CDR2 SVGIG, per germline (reference sequence). The CDR3 reads CAWSVLRLTYGYTF. The CDR3 nucleotides read TGTGCCTGGAGTGTACTGAGGCTTACTTATGGCTACACCTTC.